The clone carrying this T cell receptor (beta chain) was seen only once. Germline V gene data show CDR1 as MDHEN and CDR2 as SYDVKM. V trimming: 6 bases; J trimming: 2 bases; junction bases outside the gene matches: 4. This CDR3 is built from 16 residues. As originally analysed: Amplification of reference gene primers was used by the study to estimate nucleated cell counts. Clones were sequenced by immunoSEQ multiplex PCR, and TCRdb holds only the in-frame ones, with some missing. The V and J calls and clone size come from that table; D and trimming were worked out from the DNA. Here the sample spans some 150,000 clones, approximately 84% being singletons. The sample is drawn from a study of blood T cell repertoires in COVID-19. Background on the study: Italy, Spain and the United States were the sources of the convalescent and acute COVID-19 samples. T cells, B-cell-depleted T cells, or PBMCs provided the cDNA or gDNA that served as material.

This chain joins TRBV28 and TRBJ1-4; 12 bases fit TRBD1. Sequencing used peripheral blood. The sequence derives from a human donor with acute or convalescent COVID-19. The donor label of this sample is uncertain. In DNA form, the CDR3 reads TGTGCCAGCAGCCCGGGACAGGGGGCGACTAATGAAAAACTGTTTTTT. Translating gives CASSPGQGATNEKLFF.